The entry that follows covers one TCR beta chain sequence. The data originate from a study of Ad26.COV2.S vaccination and SARS-CoV-2 variants. The treatment: about 20 received Ad26.COV2.S at low or high dose, single or two shots; five or six received placebo; per-sample allocation not given. Material that was analyzed had been drawn on day 63 after the first vaccine or placebo injection. CDR1 is SGHDT and CDR2 is YYEEEE in the germline V gene. With V trimmed by 5 bases and J by 8 bases, 5 bases remained unmatched. The CDR3 sequence is 13 residues long. TCRdb's table, derived via immunoSEQ multiplex PCR, lists solely in-frame clones and lacks some. The sample has around 250,000 clones, approximately 88% seen once; the top ten hold under 3%.

Here the sequenced sample was peripheral blood, taken in a trial of Ad26.COV2.S vaccine versus placebo. The chain uses TRBV5-6 and TRBJ1-4, with TRBD1 matching 8 bases. This receptor was obtained from a person between 18 and 65 years old who received the Ad26.COV2.S COVID-19 vaccine or a placebo. CDR3 loop: CASSSGTGEKLFF. The CDR3 nucleotides are TGTGCCAGCAGTTCCGGGACAGGAGAAAAACTGTTTTTT.